This is a list of T cell receptor beta chains from one sample in a study of cytomegalovirus exposure and HLA in healthy donors. Measured with immunoSEQ multiplex PCR; TCRdb has only the in-frame clones, and not every one. The table lists about 140,000 clones, around 85% of them singletons. Sequenced material: PBMCs. These receptors came from a young man in good health and CMV-seronegative. The CDR3 runs from the conserved cysteine through the conserved F or W.

J | V | CDR3
TRBJ1-1 | TRBV19 | CASSIGLGPNTEAFF
TRBJ2-1 | TRBV2 | CASSLTGNEQFF
TRBJ1-1 | TRBV5-1 | CASSPRVGTEAFF
TRBJ2-2 | TRBV7-7 | CASSLGQVHTGELFF
TRBJ1-1 | TRBV9 | CASSPHKPF
TRBJ2-3 | TRBV30 | CAWSAQGADTQYF
TRBJ2-1 | TRBV5-1 | CASSLAPDRDSDEQFF
TRBJ2-1 | TRBV7-9 | CASSGGQGHNEQFF
TRBJ2-3 | TRBV30 | CAWSRGSTDTQYF
TRBJ2-3 | TRBV5-4 | CASTFGQGTTDTQYF
TRBJ2-1 | TRBV29-1 | CSGSSGQGVNEQFF
TRBJ2-5 | TRBV19 | CSGGGGEETQYF
TRBJ1-6 | TRBV27 | CASSLQRAGSPLHF
TRBJ2-1 | TRBV27 | CASSSPGLYNEQFF
TRBJ1-5 | TRBV6-5 | CASSYEGRQPQHF
TRBJ2-1 | TRBV2 | CASSNDRYNEQFF
TRBJ2-1 | TRBV11-1 | CASSLDRGPYNEQFF
TRBJ2-1 | TRBV23-1 | CARGGPLAGYTNEQFF
TRBJ1-5 | TRBV19 | CASTYDGQGRQPQHF
TRBJ2-7 | TRBV6-6 | CASSYSGQSGGEQYF
TRBJ1-2 | TRBV4-1 | CASSQVHRGGYGYTF
TRBJ2-1 | TRBV28 | CASISPVAGRNEQFF
TRBJ2-5 | TRBV5-6 | CASSHLAGPYQETQYF
TRBJ2-3 | TRBV7-8 | CASSLPWEGQDTQYF
TRBJ1-5 | TRBV7-2 | CASSLQGNQPQHF
TRBJ1-1 | TRBV4-1 | CASSQDLGPGRKAFF
TRBJ2-7 | TRBV18 | CASTTPASGYEQYF
TRBJ1-5 | TRBV7-2 | CASSLTGTGSNQPQHF
TRBJ1-2 | TRBV29-1 | CSATGTGGSLRDGYTF
TRBJ2-5 | TRBV27 | CASSFLTGQGSQETQYF
TRBJ2-5 | TRBV11-2 | CASSLEFQGGETQYF
TRBJ2-1 | TRBV11-3 | CASSSGTYFSEQFF
TRBJ1-2 | TRBV5-1 | CASSRTGSYGYTF
TRBJ1-1 | TRBV5-6 | CASSLATGRRNTEAFF
TRBJ2-3 | TRBV7-2 | CASSFGGGGTDTQYF